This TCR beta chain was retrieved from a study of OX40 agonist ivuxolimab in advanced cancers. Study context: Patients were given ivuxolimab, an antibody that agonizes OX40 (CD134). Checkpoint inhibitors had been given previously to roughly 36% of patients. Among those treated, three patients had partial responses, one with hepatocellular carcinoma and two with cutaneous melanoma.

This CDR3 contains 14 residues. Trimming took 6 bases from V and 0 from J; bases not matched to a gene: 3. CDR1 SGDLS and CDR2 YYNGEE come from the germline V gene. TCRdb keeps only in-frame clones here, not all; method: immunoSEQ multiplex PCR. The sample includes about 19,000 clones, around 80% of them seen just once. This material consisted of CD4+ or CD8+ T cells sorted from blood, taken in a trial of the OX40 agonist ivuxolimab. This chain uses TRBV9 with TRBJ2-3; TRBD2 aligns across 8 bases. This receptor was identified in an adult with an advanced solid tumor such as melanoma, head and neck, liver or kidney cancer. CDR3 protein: CASTAGGSTDTQYF. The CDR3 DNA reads TGTGCCAGCACTGCGGGGGGTAGCACAGATACGCAGTATTTT. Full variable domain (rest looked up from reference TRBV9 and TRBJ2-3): DSGVTQTPKHLITATGQRVTLRCSPRSGDLSVYWYQQSLDQGLQFLIQYYNGEERAKGNILERFSAQQFPDLHSELNLSSLELGDSALYFCASTAGGSTDTQYFGPGTRLTVL.